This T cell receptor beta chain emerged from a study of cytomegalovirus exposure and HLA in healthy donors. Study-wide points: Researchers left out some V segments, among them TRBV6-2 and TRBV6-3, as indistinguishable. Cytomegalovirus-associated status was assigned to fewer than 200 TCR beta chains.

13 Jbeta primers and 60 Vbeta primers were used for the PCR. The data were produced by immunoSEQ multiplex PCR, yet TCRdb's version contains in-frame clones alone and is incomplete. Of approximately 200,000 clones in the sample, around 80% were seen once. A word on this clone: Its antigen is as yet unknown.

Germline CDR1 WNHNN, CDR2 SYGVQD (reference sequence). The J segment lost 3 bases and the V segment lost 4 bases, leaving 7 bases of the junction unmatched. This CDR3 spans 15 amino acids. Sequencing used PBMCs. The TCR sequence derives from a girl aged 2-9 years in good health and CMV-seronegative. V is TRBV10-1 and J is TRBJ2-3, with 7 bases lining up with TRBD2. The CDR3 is CASSGRRERTDTQYF. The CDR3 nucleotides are TGCGCCAGCAGTGGACGGCGGGAGAGGACAGATACGCAGTATTTT.